This T cell receptor (beta chain) was retrieved from a study of T cells after yellow fever vaccination. Each CDR3 protein gets one entry after TCRdb re-called the 5' RACE reads with MiXCR. Here the sample spans 150,000 to 200,000 distinct CDR3 sequences, 11% being singletons. This clonotype has just a few counts. There are 14 residues in the CDR3. V shed 7 bases, J shed 3 bases, and the junction held 7 bases outside the gene matches. Looked up from germline, CDR1 is SGHDT and CDR2 is YYEEEE. The V gene is TRBV5-6, the J gene TRBJ2-1; 7 bases map to TRBD2. The receptor was isolated from a man aged 18 to 35 who received the YFV17D yellow fever vaccine. The sequencing used CD8+ T cells sorted from PBMCs, collected 15 days after the yellow fever booster vaccination. This CDR3 reads CASWGGDVYNEQFF. CDR3 DNA sequence: TGTGCCAGCTGGGGAGGGGACGTCTACAATGAGCAGTTCTTC.